A selection of T cell receptor beta chains follows, all from one sample in a study of response to subunit inactivated influenza vaccine. TCRdb re-called the RT-PCR reads through MiXCR, storing one row per CDR3 protein. The top ten hold 35% to 40% of the sample, which has around 170,000 distinct CDR3 sequences, about 10% seen once. Material: CD8+ T cells sorted from PBMCs, obtained 23 months after vaccination. The receptor source for this set is a man aged 45 to 70 who received an inactivated influenza vaccine. Each CDR3 is given with its conserved first and last residue. A D gene is named only where the DNA matches it firmly. Part of the rows lack a size; the others show once, few, many or a class for expanded clones.

J: TRBJ2-5
V: TRBV12-3/TRBV12-4
D: TRBD2
size: few
CDR3: CASTLGGETQYF
DNA: TGTGCCAGCACGCTGGGGGGGGAGACCCAGTACTTC

J: TRBJ2-1
V: TRBV28
D: .
size: .
CDR3: CASSPQLVNNEQFF
DNA: TGTGCCAGCAGTCCGCAGTTAGTCAACAATGAGCAGTTCTTC

J: TRBJ2-5
V: TRBV29-1
D: TRBD1
size: .
CDR3: CSAQDGTGSSGDAGETQYF
DNA: TGCAGCGCGCAAGACGGGACAGGGTCGAGTGGGGATGCCGGAGAGACCCAGTACTTC

J: TRBJ2-1
V: TRBV11-2
D: TRBD2
size: few
CDR3: CASSLSSGGYYNEQFF
DNA: TGTGCCAGCAGCCTTTCTTCGGGGGGTTACTACAATGAGCAGTTCTTC

J: TRBJ2-3
V: TRBV9
D: .
size: few
CDR3: CASTQGTDTQYF
DNA: TGTGCCAGCACCCAGGGGACAGATACGCAGTATTTT

J: TRBJ2-7
V: TRBV20-1
D: TRBD1
size: few
CDR3: CSARDRAYEQYF
DNA: TGCAGTGCACGGGACAGGGCGTACGAGCAGTACTTC

J: TRBJ2-3
V: TRBV20-1
D: TRBD2
size: many
CDR3: CSAREGLAGLPSTDTQYF
DNA: TGCAGTGCTAGAGAGGGACTAGCGGGGCTCCCAAGCACAGATACGCAGTATTTT

J: TRBJ2-2
V: TRBV15
D: .
size: few
CDR3: CATSRSRGANTGELFF
DNA: TGTGCCACCAGCAGGTCGCGGGGCGCGAACACCGGGGAGCTGTTTTTT

J: TRBJ2-5
V: TRBV30
D: TRBD1
size: few
CDR3: CAWSVFTGDVAQYF
DNA: TGTGCCTGGAGTGTATTCACAGGGGATGTGGCCCAGTACTTC

J: TRBJ1-4
V: TRBV5-5
D: .
size: few
CDR3: CASSLEWTDNEKLFF
DNA: TGTGCCAGCAGCTTAGAATGGACGGATAATGAAAAACTGTTTTTT

J: TRBJ1-3
V: TRBV6-5
D: .
size: few
CDR3: CASSTSGGNTIYF
DNA: TGTGCCAGCAGTACCTCGGGTGGAAACACCATATATTTT

J: TRBJ2-6
V: TRBV12-3/TRBV12-4
D: TRBD1
size: few
CDR3: CASQGQGASGANVLTF
DNA: TGTGCCAGCCAGGGACAGGGGGCATCTGGGGCCAACGTCCTGACTTTC

J: TRBJ2-7
V: TRBV27
D: TRBD2
size: few
CDR3: CASSLLAGGPHEQYF
DNA: TGTGCCAGCAGTTTATTAGCGGGAGGGCCCCACGAGCAGTACTTC

J: TRBJ2-2
V: TRBV12-3/TRBV12-4
D: TRBD2
size: few
CDR3: CASSTGLAGGPRTGELFF
DNA: TGTGCCAGCAGTACGGGACTAGCGGGGGGGCCGAGGACCGGGGAGCTGTTTTTT

J: TRBJ2-1
V: TRBV28
D: TRBD2
size: .
CDR3: CASSLLLLAGDPRNEQFF
DNA: TGTGCCAGCAGTTTATTACTCCTAGCGGGGGACCCTCGCAATGAGCAGTTCTTC

J: TRBJ2-1
V: TRBV11-2
D: TRBD2
size: few
CDR3: CASSLQPGGLYNEQFF
DNA: TGTGCCAGCAGCCTGCAGCCGGGGGGGCTATACAATGAGCAGTTCTTC

J: TRBJ2-3
V: TRBV4-3
D: .
size: few
CDR3: CASSQDWAGSTDTQYF
DNA: TGCGCCAGCAGCCAAGATTGGGCAGGGAGCACAGATACGCAGTATTTT

J: TRBJ2-7
V: TRBV4-1
D: TRBD2
size: .
CDR3: CASSHAGVYEQYF
DNA: TGCGCCAGCAGCCATGCGGGAGTCTACGAGCAGTACTTC

J: TRBJ2-1
V: TRBV18
D: TRBD2
size: many
CDR3: CASSGNPYNEQFF
DNA: TGTGCCAGTAGCGGGAATCCCTACAATGAGCAGTTCTTC

J: TRBJ2-4
V: TRBV10-3
D: TRBD1
size: .
CDR3: CAISPTGEPQSIQYF
DNA: TGTGCCATCAGCCCGACAGGGGAACCCCAAAGCATTCAGTACTTC